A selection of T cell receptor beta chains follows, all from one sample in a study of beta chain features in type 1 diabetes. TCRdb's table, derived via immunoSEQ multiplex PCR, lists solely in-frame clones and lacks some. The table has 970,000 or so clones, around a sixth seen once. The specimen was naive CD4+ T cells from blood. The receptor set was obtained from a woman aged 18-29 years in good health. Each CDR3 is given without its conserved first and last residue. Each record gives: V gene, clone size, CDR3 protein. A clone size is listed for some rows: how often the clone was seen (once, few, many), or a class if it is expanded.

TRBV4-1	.	ASSQGTSGRSYNEQF
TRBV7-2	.	ASSASFHYGYT
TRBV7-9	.	ASSLRGRVNEKLF
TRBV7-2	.	ASSLTRDSYNEQF
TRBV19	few	ASSMLDSETGELF
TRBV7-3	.	ASKLAGGTYEQY
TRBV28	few	ASLSGTSGTNEQF
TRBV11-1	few	ASSWAAAIYNEQF
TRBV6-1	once	ASTVTQVSYNEQF
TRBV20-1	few	SASRGNTIY
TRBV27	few	ASSLSTGGSYSQY
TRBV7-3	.	ASSQGQGPYNEQF
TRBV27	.	ASSLPAGEKLF
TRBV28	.	ASSPRRGQF
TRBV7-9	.	ASSFQASAGGYT
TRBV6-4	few	ASSDSRFNQPQH
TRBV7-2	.	ASSLTREGQVRTQY
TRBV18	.	ASSPWTGGELF
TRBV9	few	ASSVKLAGDSYNEQF
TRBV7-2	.	ASSPRQGARTGELF
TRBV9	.	ASSVTVTSGTYEQY
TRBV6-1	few	ASKGTILYEQY
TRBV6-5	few	ASSSTSSGANVLT
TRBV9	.	ASSVGSSGLLNTGELF
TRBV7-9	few	ASSQRVPGQTYEQY
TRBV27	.	ASSQPGGVGVHEQY
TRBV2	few	ASSGDYQETQY
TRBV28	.	ASSFFRQGETQY
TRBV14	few	ASSPPTGSSYNEQF
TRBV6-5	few	ASSSPLPNTEAF
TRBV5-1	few	ASSFLGGQGASEQY
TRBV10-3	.	AISRDRAQETQY
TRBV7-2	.	ASSLSPTGYSGANVLT
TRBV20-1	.	SASRRETQY
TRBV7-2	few	ASSLVDFQETQY
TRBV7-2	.	ASSQVYSLEETQY
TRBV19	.	ASSAQGYGYT
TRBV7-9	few	ASSLRRKNTGELF
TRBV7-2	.	ASSTILAGVTKNIQY
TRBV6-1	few	ASRELQGSSYT
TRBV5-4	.	ASSLRTSGNEQF
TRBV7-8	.	ASSLREGLLYTGELF
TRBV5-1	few	ASSKGLAGAGELF
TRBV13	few	ASSSRARFIAF
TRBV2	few	ASTSRLSMLEQY
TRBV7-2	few	ASSPGLAETRQF
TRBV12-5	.	ASGLVRDEQF
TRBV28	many	ASSLAGANVLT
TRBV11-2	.	ASSLRQGSGANVLT
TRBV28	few	ASSLGSGQKLYGYT
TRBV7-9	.	ASSPTGGYTGELF
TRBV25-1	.	ASSGLRSGRAGETQY
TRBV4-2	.	ASSQFWASGSRGYEQF
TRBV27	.	ASSRLAGGVEQF
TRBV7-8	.	ASSLRDFSYEQY
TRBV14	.	ASSQWTGSGFVGNQPQH
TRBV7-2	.	ASSLGGPGEKLF
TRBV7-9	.	ASSLGGGSNQPQH
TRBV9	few	ASSLNAGGSYNEQF
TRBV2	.	ASSAYGGNTGELF